The clone carrying this T cell receptor beta chain was seen ten or more times. What it binds is unknown. The sample originates from a study of response to subunit inactivated influenza vaccine. Study conclusions and caveats: Only a handful of new T cells, the authors suggested, are recruited with each seasonal influenza vaccination.

This CDR3 has 15 residues. From germline, CDR1 is SGHAT and CDR2 FQDESV (reference sequence). V lost 5 bases and J lost 2; bases outside the gene matches: 5. TCRdb re-analysed the RT-PCR reads in MiXCR, keeping a single row per CDR3 protein. The sample consists of about 170,000 distinct CDR3 sequences, about 10% of them appearing once. The sequence was obtained from a man aged 45 to 70 who received an inactivated influenza vaccine. The chain links TRBV11-1 to TRBJ2-5, with 10 bases lining up with TRBD2. Here the sequenced sample was CD8+ T cells sorted from PBMCs, taken less than 30 months after vaccination. The CDR3 loop is CASSPGLAIQETQYF. The CDR3, as DNA: TGTGCCAGCAGCCCGGGACTAGCGATTCAAGAGACCCAGTACTTC.